This note documents a single T cell receptor beta chain sequence. What it binds is unknown. CDR1 is SGHTA, CDR2 FQGNSA, per germline. V lost 5 bases to trimming and J lost 2 bases; unmatched junction nucleotides: 3. The CDR3 has 15 residues. The data were produced by immunoSEQ multiplex PCR, yet TCRdb's version contains in-frame clones alone and is incomplete. The sample lists tens of thousands of clones, around 87% occurring once. The record originates from a study of pediatric ulcerative colitis. Study observations and caveats: Rectal repertoires separated controls, mild-moderate and acute severe colitis. Compared with controls, ulcerative colitis showed greater blood-rectum clone sharing.

The sample taken for sequencing was blood. The chain carries TRBV7-2 and TRBJ2-6, with 7 bases identical to TRBD1. The receptor comes from a boy younger than 18 who was a control in a study of pediatric ulcerative colitis. The CDR3: CASSAGQAGANVLTF. The CDR3, as DNA: TGTGCCAGCAGCGCCGGACAGGCTGGGGCCAACGTCCTGACTTTC.